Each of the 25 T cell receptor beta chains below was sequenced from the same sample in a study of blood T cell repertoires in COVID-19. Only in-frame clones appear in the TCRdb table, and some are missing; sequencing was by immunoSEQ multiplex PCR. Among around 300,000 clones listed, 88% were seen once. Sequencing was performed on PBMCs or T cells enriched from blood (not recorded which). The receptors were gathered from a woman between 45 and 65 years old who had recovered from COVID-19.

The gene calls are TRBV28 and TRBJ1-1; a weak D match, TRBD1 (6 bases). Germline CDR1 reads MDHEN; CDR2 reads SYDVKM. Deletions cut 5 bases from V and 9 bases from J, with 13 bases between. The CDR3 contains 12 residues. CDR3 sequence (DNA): TGTGCCAGCAGTGTTGGCGGACAGAAAGCTTTCTTT. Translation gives CASSVGGQKAFF.

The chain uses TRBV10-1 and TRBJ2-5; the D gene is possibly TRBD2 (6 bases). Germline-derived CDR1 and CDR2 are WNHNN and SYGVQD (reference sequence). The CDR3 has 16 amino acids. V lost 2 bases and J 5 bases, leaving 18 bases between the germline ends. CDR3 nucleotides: TGCGCCAGCAGTGAGGGTTTGGAGGGGAATCGGGAGACCCAGTACTTC. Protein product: CASSEGLEGNRETQYF.

The DNA for the CDR3 is TGTGCCAGTAGTCGACGGGTGGCTGGAAACACCATATATTTT. This encodes CASSRRVAGNTIYF. This rearrangement joins TRBV19 to TRBJ1-3; no definite D call. Trimming removed 5 bases at V and 2 bases at J, with 10 bases between. The CDR3 has 14 residues. Germline lookup yields CDR1 LNHDA and CDR2 SQIVND (reference sequence).

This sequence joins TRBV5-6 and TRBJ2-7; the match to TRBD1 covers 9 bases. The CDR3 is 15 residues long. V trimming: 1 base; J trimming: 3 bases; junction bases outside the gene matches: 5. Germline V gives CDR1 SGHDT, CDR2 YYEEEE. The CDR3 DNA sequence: TGTGCCAGCAGCTTGAATGGGGACAGGGTCTACGAGCAGTACTTC. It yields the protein CASSLNGDRVYEQYF.

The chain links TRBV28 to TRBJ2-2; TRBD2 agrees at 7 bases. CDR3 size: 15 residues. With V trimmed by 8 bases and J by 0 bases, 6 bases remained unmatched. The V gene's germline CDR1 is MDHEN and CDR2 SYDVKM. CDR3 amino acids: CASVGEGANTGELFF. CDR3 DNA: TGTGCCAGCGTTGGGGAGGGAGCGAACACCGGGGAGCTGTTTTTT.

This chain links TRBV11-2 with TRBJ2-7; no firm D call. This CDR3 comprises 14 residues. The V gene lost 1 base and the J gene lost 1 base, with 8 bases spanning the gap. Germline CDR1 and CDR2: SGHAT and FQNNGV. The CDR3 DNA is TGTGCCAGCAGCTTAGGGCTCCCTTCCTACGAGCAGTACTTC. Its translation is CASSLGLPSYEQYF.

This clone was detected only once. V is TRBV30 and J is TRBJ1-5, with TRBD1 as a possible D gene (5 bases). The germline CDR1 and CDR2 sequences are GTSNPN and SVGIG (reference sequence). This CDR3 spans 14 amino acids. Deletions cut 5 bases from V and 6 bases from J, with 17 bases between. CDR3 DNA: TGTGCCTGGGGGCTAGCGGGGGTGAGTCAGCCCCAGCATTTT. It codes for CAWGLAGVSQPQHF.

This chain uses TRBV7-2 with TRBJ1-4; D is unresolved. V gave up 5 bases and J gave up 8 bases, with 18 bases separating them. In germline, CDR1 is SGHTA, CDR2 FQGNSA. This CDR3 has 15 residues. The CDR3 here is CASSPRERVGEKLFF. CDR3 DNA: TGTGCCAGCAGCCCCCGGGAGAGGGTGGGCGAAAAACTGTTTTTT.

The CDR3: CASSVAEGREQYF. As DNA, the CDR3 is TGTGCCAGCAGCGTAGCGGAGGGGCGGGAGCAGTACTTC. V usage is TRBV9 and J usage is TRBJ2-7, with a weak D call TRBD2 (6 bases). V was trimmed by 0 bases and J by 7 bases, leaving 11 bases between them. Germline CDR1 and CDR2: SGDLS and YYNGEE. This CDR3 is built from 13 residues. The whole variable domain, remainder taken from reference TRBV9 and TRBJ2-7, is DSGVTQTPKHLITATGQRVTLRCSPRSGDLSVYWYQQSLDQGLQFLIQYYNGEERAKGNILERFSAQQFPDLHSELNLSSLELGDSALYFCASSVAEGREQYFGPGTRLTVT.

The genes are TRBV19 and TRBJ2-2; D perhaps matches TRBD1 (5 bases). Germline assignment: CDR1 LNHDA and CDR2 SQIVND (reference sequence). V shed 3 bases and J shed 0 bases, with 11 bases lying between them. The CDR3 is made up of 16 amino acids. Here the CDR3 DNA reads TGTGCCAGTAGTATTCGGGCAGGGTCGAACACCGGGGAGCTGTTTTTT. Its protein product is CASSIRAGSNTGELFF.

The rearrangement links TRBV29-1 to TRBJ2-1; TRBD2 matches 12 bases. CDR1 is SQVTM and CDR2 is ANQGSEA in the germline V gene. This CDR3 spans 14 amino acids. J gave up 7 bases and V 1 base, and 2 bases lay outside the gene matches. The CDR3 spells CSVEASGRGNEQFF. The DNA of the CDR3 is TGCAGCGTTGAAGCTAGCGGGAGGGGGAATGAGCAGTTCTTC.

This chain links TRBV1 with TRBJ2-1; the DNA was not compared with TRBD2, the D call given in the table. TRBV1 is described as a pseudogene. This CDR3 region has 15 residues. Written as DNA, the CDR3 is TGCACCAACATACCCCTAGCGGGAGCAAGCAATGAGCAGTTCTTC. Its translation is CTNIPLAGASNEQFF.

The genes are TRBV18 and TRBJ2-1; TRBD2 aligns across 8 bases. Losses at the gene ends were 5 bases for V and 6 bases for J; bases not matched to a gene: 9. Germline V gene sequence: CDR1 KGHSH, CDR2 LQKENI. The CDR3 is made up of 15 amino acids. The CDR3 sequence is CASSGLLAEPNEQFF. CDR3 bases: TGTGCCAGCTCAGGACTACTAGCGGAGCCCAATGAGCAGTTCTTC.

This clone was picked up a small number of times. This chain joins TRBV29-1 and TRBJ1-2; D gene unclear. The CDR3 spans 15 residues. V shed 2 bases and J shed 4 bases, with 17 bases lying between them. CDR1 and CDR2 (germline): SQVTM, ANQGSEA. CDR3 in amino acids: CSVENVGREPYGYTF. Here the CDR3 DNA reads TGCAGCGTTGAAAACGTAGGACGGGAACCCTATGGCTACACCTTC.

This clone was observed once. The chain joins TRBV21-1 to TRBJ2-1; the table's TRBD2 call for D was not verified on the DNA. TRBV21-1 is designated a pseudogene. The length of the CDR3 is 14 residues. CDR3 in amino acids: CASSSSSSYNEQFF. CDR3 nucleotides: TGTGCCAGCAGCAGCTCTAGCTCCTACAATGAGCAGTTCTTC.

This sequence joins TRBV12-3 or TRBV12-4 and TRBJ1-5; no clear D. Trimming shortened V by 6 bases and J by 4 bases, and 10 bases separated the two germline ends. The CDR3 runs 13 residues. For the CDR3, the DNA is TGTGCCAGCAGCCGACGGGAGAATCAGCCCCAGCATTTT. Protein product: CASSRRENQPQHF.

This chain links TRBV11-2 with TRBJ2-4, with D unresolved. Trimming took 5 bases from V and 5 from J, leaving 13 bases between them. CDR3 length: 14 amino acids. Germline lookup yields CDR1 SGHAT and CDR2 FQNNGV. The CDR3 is CASSKQPAQNIQYF. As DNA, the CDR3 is TGTGCCAGCAGCAAACAGCCTGCCCAAAACATTCAGTACTTC.

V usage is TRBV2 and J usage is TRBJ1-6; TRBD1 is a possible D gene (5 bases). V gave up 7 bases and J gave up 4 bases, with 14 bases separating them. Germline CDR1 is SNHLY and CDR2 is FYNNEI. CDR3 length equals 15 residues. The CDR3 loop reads CASNTGVRYNSPLHF. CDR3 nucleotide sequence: TGTGCCAGCAACACGGGGGTGAGGTATAATTCACCCCTCCACTTT.

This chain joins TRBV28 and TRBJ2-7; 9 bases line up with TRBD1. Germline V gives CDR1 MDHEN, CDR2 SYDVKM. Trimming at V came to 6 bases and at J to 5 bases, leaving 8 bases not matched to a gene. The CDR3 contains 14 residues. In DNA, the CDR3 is TGTGCCAGCAGGACTGGGACAGGGACCCACGAGCAGTACTTC. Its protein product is CASRTGTGTHEQYF.

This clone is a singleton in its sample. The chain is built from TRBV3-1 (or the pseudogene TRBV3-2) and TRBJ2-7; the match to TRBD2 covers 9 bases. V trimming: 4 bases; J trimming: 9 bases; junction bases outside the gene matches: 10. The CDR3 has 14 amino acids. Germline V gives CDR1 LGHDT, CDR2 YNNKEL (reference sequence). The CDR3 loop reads CASSPPGVAGAQYF. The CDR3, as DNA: TGTGCCAGCAGCCCTCCCGGGGTAGCGGGAGCGCAGTACTTC.

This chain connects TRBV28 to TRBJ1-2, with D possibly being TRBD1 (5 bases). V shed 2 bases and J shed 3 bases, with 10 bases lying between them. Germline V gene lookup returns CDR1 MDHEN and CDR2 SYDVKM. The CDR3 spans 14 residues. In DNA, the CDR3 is TGTGCCAGCAGTTTAGGAGGGGTAGACTATGGCTACACCTTC. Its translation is CASSLGGVDYGYTF.

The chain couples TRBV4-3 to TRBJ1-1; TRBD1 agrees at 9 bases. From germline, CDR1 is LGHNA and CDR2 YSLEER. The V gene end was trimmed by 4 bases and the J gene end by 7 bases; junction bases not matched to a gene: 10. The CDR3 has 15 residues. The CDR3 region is CASSPEDRGAGEAFF. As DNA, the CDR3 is TGCGCCAGCAGCCCCGAGGACAGGGGAGCGGGTGAAGCTTTCTTT.

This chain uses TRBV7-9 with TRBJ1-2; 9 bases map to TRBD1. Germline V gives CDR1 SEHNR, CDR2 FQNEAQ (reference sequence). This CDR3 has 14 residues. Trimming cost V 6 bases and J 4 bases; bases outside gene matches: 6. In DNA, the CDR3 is TGTGCCAGCAGACCCGGGACAGGGTCCTATGGCTACACCTTC. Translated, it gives CASRPGTGSYGYTF.

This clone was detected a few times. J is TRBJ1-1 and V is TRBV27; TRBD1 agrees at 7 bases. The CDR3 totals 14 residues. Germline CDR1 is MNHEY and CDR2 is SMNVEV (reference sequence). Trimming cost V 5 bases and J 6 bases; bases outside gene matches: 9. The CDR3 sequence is CASSVTGVEAEAFF. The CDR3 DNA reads TGTGCCAGCAGTGTTACAGGGGTCGAGGCTGAAGCTTTCTTT.

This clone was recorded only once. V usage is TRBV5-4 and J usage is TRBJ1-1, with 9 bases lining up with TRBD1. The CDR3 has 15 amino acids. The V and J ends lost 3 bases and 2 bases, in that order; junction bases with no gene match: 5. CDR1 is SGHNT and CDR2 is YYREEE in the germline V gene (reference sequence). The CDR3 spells CASSWDREVNTEAFF. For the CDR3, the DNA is TGTGCCAGCAGCTGGGACAGGGAGGTAAACACTGAAGCTTTCTTT.